Following are 20 T cell receptor beta chains from one sample sequenced in a study of blood T cell repertoires in COVID-19. The table came from immunoSEQ multiplex PCR; TCRdb's copy has only in-frame clones and leaves some out. This sample carries 300,000 to 400,000 clones, 87% of them seen once, and the ten largest clones take roughly 8.9%. Sequencing input: peripheral blood. All receptors come from a man younger than 45 with COVID-19, enrolled during active disease.

The gene calls are TRBV19 and TRBJ2-2; 8 bases agree with TRBD1. Trimming cost V 5 bases and J 3 bases; bases outside gene matches: 5. Per the germline V gene, CDR1 is LNHDA and CDR2 is SQIVND (reference sequence). This CDR3 contains 15 residues. DNA for the CDR3: TGTGCCAGTAGTCCCGCGACAGGGGACACCGGGGAGCTGTTTTTT. Translated, it gives CASSPATGDTGELFF.

The CDR3 reads CASSQDAGLNTGELFF. Here the CDR3 DNA reads TGTGCCAGCAGCCAAGATGCGGGGCTAAACACCGGGGAGCTGTTTTTT. The chain is built from TRBV4-2 and TRBJ2-2; maybe TRBD2 (6 bases). With 0 bases removed from V and 2 bases from J, the gap between germline ends came to 10 bases. Germline V gene data show CDR1 as LGHNA and CDR2 as YNFKEQ. The CDR3 sequence is 16 residues long.

V is TRBV15 and J is TRBJ2-2; D remains unclear. V was clipped by 5 bases and J by 1 base, with 8 bases between them. Germline values: CDR1 LNHNV, CDR2 YYDKDF (reference sequence). The length of the CDR3 is 14 residues. CDR3 region: CATSRSWNTGELFF. DNA for the CDR3: TGTGCCACCAGCCGGAGTTGGAACACCGGGGAGCTGTTTTTT. Filled out from reference TRBV15 and TRBJ2-2, the complete variable domain reads DAMVIQNPRYQVTQFGKPVTLSCSQTLNHNVMYWYQQKSSQAPKLLFHYYDKDFNNEADTPDNFQSRRPNTSFCFLDIRSPGLGDTAMYLCATSRSWNTGELFFGEGSRLTVL.

This rearrangement joins TRBV5-6 to TRBJ2-1; 7 positions agree with TRBD2. The CDR3 is 16 residues long. Germline values: CDR1 SGHDT, CDR2 YYEEEE. Unmatched junction bases numbered 12, after V lost 2 bases and J lost 7 bases. This CDR3 reads CASSFTGLLTWNEQFF. The CDR3 DNA is TGTGCCAGCAGCTTCACGGGACTACTAACGTGGAATGAGCAGTTCTTC.

This chain uses TRBV6-4 with TRBJ2-3; 7 nucleotides agree with TRBD2. V was clipped by 2 bases and J by 1 base; unmatched bases: 3. Germline CDR1 and CDR2: MRHNA and SNTAGT. This CDR3 is built from 15 residues. CDR3 in amino acids: CASSDNSGRTDTQYF. The CDR3 DNA follows: TGTGCCAGCAGTGACAATAGCGGGCGCACAGATACGCAGTATTTT.

The chain recombines TRBV10-3 with TRBJ2-2; possible D gene TRBD2, 6 bases. V lost 9 bases and J 0 bases, leaving 8 bases between the germline ends. Germline loops: CDR1 ENHRY, CDR2 SYGVKD. The CDR3 is 13 amino acids. The CDR3 protein is CAIGGTNTGELFF. CDR3 coding DNA: TGTGCCATAGGAGGGACGAACACCGGGGAGCTGTTTTTT.

This rearrangement joins TRBV9 to TRBJ2-3, with TRBD1 matching over 8 bases. The CDR3 extends over 16 amino acids. V trimming: 4 bases; J trimming: 2 bases; junction bases outside the gene matches: 9. The germline gives CDR1 SGDLS, CDR2 YYNGEE. This chain's CDR3 is CASSTGTGIITDTQYF. The CDR3, as DNA: TGTGCCAGCAGCACAGGGACAGGAATAATCACAGATACGCAGTATTTT.

The CDR3 DNA reads as TGCAGCGTTGCTAGCGGGAGGGGATACGAGCAGTACTTC. Encoded protein: CSVASGRGYEQYF. V is TRBV29-1 and J is TRBJ2-7; the match to TRBD2 covers 12 bases. The CDR3 spans 13 residues. The germline V gene has CDR1 SQVTM and CDR2 ANQGSEA. Trimming took 4 bases from V and 4 from J; bases not matched to a gene: 2.

This clone occurred a few times. DNA of the CDR3: TGCGCCAGCAGCCAAGATTCAAGTAGGGGACTAGGATCAGATACGCAGTATTTT. This translates into CASSQDSSRGLGSDTQYF. J is TRBJ2-3 and V is TRBV4-1; 8 nucleotides match TRBD2. This CDR3 comprises 18 residues. After removal of 0 bases from V and 4 bases from J, the junction contained 12 bases not matched to a gene. Germline CDR1 MGHRA, CDR2 YSYEKL.

This chain joins TRBV4-3 and TRBJ1-1; D might be TRBD1 (5 bases). The V and J ends lost 3 bases and 5 bases respectively, with 16 bases between them. From germline, CDR1 is LGHNA and CDR2 YSLEER. This CDR3 contains 15 residues. The CDR3 coding sequence is TGCGCCAGCAGCCAGTCTGGTGGGGCACAAACTGAAGCTTTCTTT. Protein: CASSQSGGAQTEAFF.

This sequence joins TRBV5-1 and TRBJ1-5; D may be TRBD1 (5 bases). The germline V gene has CDR1 SGHRS and CDR2 YFSETQ. There are 13 residues in the CDR3. V gave up 3 bases and J gave up 3 bases, with 7 bases separating them. CDR3 amino acids: CASSWTFNQPQHF. For the CDR3, the DNA is TGCGCCAGCAGCTGGACATTCAATCAGCCCCAGCATTTT.

The chain joins TRBV23-1 to TRBJ2-1; a possible D gene is TRBD1 (5 bases). TRBV23-1 is recorded as an ORF, its role being uncertain. There are 14 residues in the CDR3. Trimming took off 0 bases at V and 8 bases at J, with 11 bases between the two ends. The CDR3 coding sequence is TGCGCCAGCAGTCAATCTCCCAGGGTCGATGAGCAGTTCTTC. This sequence encodes CASSQSPRVDEQFF.

The V and J genes are TRBV7-9 and TRBJ2-7; 7 positions match TRBD1. Looked up from germline, CDR1 is SEHNR and CDR2 is FQNEAQ (reference sequence). V lost 0 bases, J lost 5 bases, and 4 bases stayed unmatched. The CDR3 loop spans 14 amino acids. The CDR3 protein is CASSLAGGANEQYF. Written as DNA, the CDR3 is TGTGCCAGCAGCTTAGCAGGGGGCGCGAACGAGCAGTACTTC.

The rearrangement joins TRBV28 to TRBJ2-7; 12 bases line up with TRBD2. This CDR3 is 13 amino acids long. CDR1 MDHEN and CDR2 SYDVKM come from the germline V gene. The junction had 2 bases not matched to a gene; V was cut back by 8 bases and J by 3 bases. The CDR3 sequence: CASGLAGRYEQYF. The DNA of the CDR3 is TGTGCCAGCGGACTAGCGGGACGCTACGAGCAGTACTTC.

DNA for the CDR3: TGTGCCAGCAGTTACTCGAATACTGTTCTTGGAAACACCATATATTTT. Encoded protein: CASSYSNTVLGNTIYF. The chain recombines TRBV6-5 with TRBJ1-3; D is undetermined. Germline V gives CDR1 MNHEY, CDR2 SVGAGI. V lost 0 bases, J lost 3 bases, and 12 bases lay in between. This CDR3 has 16 amino acids.

The chain is built from TRBV7-9 and TRBJ1-1; D is possibly TRBD1 (5 bases). Trimming left V 1 base short and J 1 base short, with 10 bases between. Germline V gene lookup returns CDR1 SEHNR and CDR2 FQNEAQ (reference sequence). The CDR3 loop spans 15 amino acids. CDR3 sequence reads: CASSLERQGNTEAFF. CDR3 nucleotide sequence: TGTGCCAGCAGCTTAGAGAGGCAGGGGAACACTGAAGCTTTCTTT.

V usage is TRBV4-3 and J usage is TRBJ2-7, with D possibly being TRBD1 (6 bases). The CDR3 totals 18 residues. Trimming removed 0 bases at V and 1 base at J, with 19 bases between. Looked up from germline, CDR1 is LGHNA and CDR2 is YSLEER. DNA for the CDR3: TGCGCCAGCAGCCAAGATCCATACGGGACAAAGGGTTCCTACGAGCAGTACTTC. As protein: CASSQDPYGTKGSYEQYF.

V gene TRBV18 combines with J gene TRBJ2-7, with TRBD1 identical over 10 bases. The CDR3 has 15 residues. Per germline, CDR1 KGHSH and CDR2 LQKENI. J lost 4 bases, V lost 2 bases, and 5 bases had no gene match. The chain's CDR3 is CASSPVGQGTYEQYF. CDR3 bases: TGTGCCAGCTCACCAGTGGGACAGGGGACGTACGAGCAGTACTTC.

In regard to this clone: Other DNA variants within this sample encode the same CDR3. The rearrangement uses TRBV7-2 and TRBJ2-3; D uncertain. The ends were cut back, 2 bases at V and 0 bases at J, with 9 bases in the middle. Germline CDR1 and CDR2: SGHTA and FQGNSA. There are 15 residues in the CDR3. The DNA for the CDR3 is TGTGCCAGCAGCTTATCTTATTTGAGCACAGATACGCAGTATTTT. Residues: CASSLSYLSTDTQYF.

The chain employs TRBV3-1 (or the pseudogene TRBV3-2) and TRBJ2-1; tentatively, D is TRBD1 (6 bases). Per germline, CDR1 LGHDT and CDR2 YNNKEL (reference sequence). Trimming stripped 6 bases from V and 5 bases from J, with 11 bases between. The CDR3 sequence is 13 residues long. The CDR3 coding sequence is TGTGCCAGCAGACGGACAGCGAACAATGAGCAGTTCTTC. It yields the protein CASRRTANNEQFF.